A single sample gave rise to the 28 T cell receptor beta chains below, sequenced in a study of blood T cell repertoires in COVID-19. Method: immunoSEQ multiplex PCR; TCRdb's copy keeps in-frame clones and lacks some. The sample lists 150,000 to 200,000 clones; around 87% were seen once. The sequenced sample was PBMCs or T cells enriched from blood (not recorded which). These receptors all stem from a woman aged 40 to 50 in a cohort exposed to, infected with or recovered from COVID-19 (not recorded which).

This sequence joins TRBV13 and TRBJ1-2; 9 bases are a match to TRBD1. The CDR3 contains 14 residues. Germline V CDR1 and CDR2: PRHDT, FYEKMQ (reference sequence). With V trimmed by 4 bases and J by 3 bases, 3 bases remained unmatched. CDR3 sequence reads: CASSSRTGDYGYTF. Written as DNA, the CDR3 is TGTGCCAGCAGCTCACGGACAGGGGACTATGGCTACACCTTC.

This clone was seen a handful of times. The CDR3 DNA reads TGCAGCGCTTGGGACAGCTATAGCAATCAGCCCCAGCATTTT. This translates into CSAWDSYSNQPQHF. This chain connects TRBV29-1 to TRBJ1-5; 7 nucleotides align to TRBD1. The J segment lost 0 bases and the V segment lost 7 bases, leaving 6 bases of the junction unmatched. Germline assignment: CDR1 SQVTM and CDR2 ANQGSEA. The CDR3 extends over 14 amino acids.

This clone has a single count. V is TRBV10-1 and J is TRBJ1-4, with a possible D match to TRBD1 (6 bases). CDR1 is WNHNN and CDR2 is SYGVQD in the germline V gene (reference sequence). The germline V and J ends were trimmed by 5 bases and 2 bases, with 18 bases remaining between them. This CDR3 comprises 17 residues. This CDR3 reads CASSLTGAHKTNEKLFF. DNA for the CDR3: TGCGCCAGCAGTTTGACAGGCGCTCACAAGACTAATGAAAAACTGTTTTTT.

The chain has TRBV18 and TRBJ2-2; D not resolved. Germline loops: CDR1 KGHSH, CDR2 LQKENI. V was trimmed by 0 bases and J by 3 bases, leaving 5 bases between them. CDR3 length equals 14 residues. This CDR3 is CASSPPADTGELFF. The CDR3 nucleotides are TGTGCCAGCTCACCACCGGCAGACACCGGGGAGCTGTTTTTT.

The J gene is TRBJ1-6, the V gene TRBV7-2; D is unresolved. The germline V gene encodes CDR1 SGHTA and CDR2 FQGNSA. V dropped 5 bases and J dropped 6 bases, with 14 bases sitting between them. This CDR3 has 15 amino acids. CDR3 protein: CASSQRLVANSPLHF. CDR3 coding DNA: TGTGCCAGCAGCCAAAGACTGGTCGCTAATTCACCCCTCCACTTT.

The chain has TRBV5-1 and TRBJ1-2; 10 nucleotides agree with TRBD1. CDR3 length: 16 amino acids. J lost 7 bases, V lost 0 bases, and 9 bases had no gene match. Germline V gene lookup returns CDR1 SGHRS and CDR2 YFSETQ. The CDR3 coding sequence is TGCGCCAGCAGCTTGGGACAGGGGGCTTACGAATCTGGCTACACCTTC. It encodes CASSLGQGAYESGYTF. Full variable domain (missing parts from reference TRBV5-1 and TRBJ1-2): KAGVTQTPRYLIKTRGQQVTLSCSPISGHRSVSWYQQTPGQGLQFLFEYFSETQRNKGNFPGRFSGRQFSNSRSEMNVSTLELGDSALYLCASSLGQGAYESGYTFGSGTRLTVV.

In this sample, this clone turned up a few times. The chain uses TRBV7-9 and TRBJ1-2; 10 bases are a match to TRBD1. The V gene's germline CDR1 is SEHNR and CDR2 FQNEAQ (reference sequence). The CDR3 has 15 residues. After removal of 4 bases from V and 5 bases from J, the junction contained 7 bases not matched to a gene. The CDR3 spells CASSSSTGGFYGYTF. The DNA of the CDR3 is TGTGCCAGCAGCTCCTCGACAGGGGGCTTTTATGGCTACACCTTC. The full variable domain, rest sourced from reference TRBV7-9 and TRBJ1-2, is DTGVSQNPRHKITKRGQNVTFRCDPISEHNRLYWYRQTLGQGPEFLTYFQNEAQLEKSRLLSDRFSAERPKGSFSTLEIQRTEQGDSAMYLCASSSSTGGFYGYTFGSGTRLTVV.

The genes are TRBV5-1 and TRBJ2-7, with D perhaps TRBD1 (5 bases). The length of the CDR3 is 12 residues. CDR1 and CDR2 (germline): SGHRS, YFSETQ. The V end lost 5 bases, the J end lost 6 bases, and 12 bases lay between the germline ends. The CDR3 DNA reads TGCGCCAGCAGATTCCTCGACAGCGAGCAGTACTTC. This gives the protein CASRFLDSEQYF. Variable domain in full (rest from reference TRBV5-1 and TRBJ2-7): KAGVTQTPRYLIKTRGQQVTLSCSPISGHRSVSWYQQTPGQGLQFLFEYFSETQRNKGNFPGRFSGRQFSNSRSEMNVSTLELGDSALYLCASRFLDSEQYFGPGTRLTVT.

This sequence joins TRBV5-4 and TRBJ2-1; D call uncertain. V lost 5 bases, J lost 0 bases, and 12 bases lay in between. The CDR3 has 15 amino acids. Germline CDR1 reads SGHNT; CDR2 reads YYREEE (reference sequence). In DNA form, the CDR3 reads TGTGCCAGCAGACCCCTTCCGAGCTCCTACAATGAGCAGTTCTTC. Its translation: CASRPLPSSYNEQFF.

The table lists this clone with a few counts. The chain couples TRBV5-1 to TRBJ1-1; no firm D call. The germline V and J ends were trimmed by 3 bases and 5 bases, with 17 bases remaining between them. In germline, CDR1 is SGHRS, CDR2 YFSETQ. CDR3 size: 15 residues. The CDR3 loop is CASSSPGPRRTEAFF. In nucleotides, the CDR3 is TGCGCCAGCAGCTCCCCTGGTCCGAGGAGGACTGAAGCTTTCTTT.

The V call is TRBV6-5, the J call TRBJ1-2; 7 bases align to TRBD1. V lost 7 bases, J lost 5 bases, and 4 bases stayed unmatched. Germline V gives CDR1 MNHEY, CDR2 SVGAGI. This CDR3 is 12 amino acids long. The CDR3 spells CASNPTGYGYTF. In DNA form, the CDR3 reads TGTGCCAGCAACCCGACAGGGTATGGCTACACCTTC.

The rearrangement uses TRBV2 and TRBJ1-2; D may be TRBD1 (6 bases). Trimming pared 6 bases from V and 2 bases from J, leaving 13 bases between. The CDR3 has 14 amino acids. Germline V gene data show CDR1 as SNHLY and CDR2 as FYNNEI. The CDR3 spells CASSPVGHNYGYTF. CDR3 in DNA: TGTGCCAGCAGCCCCGTGGGACACAACTATGGCTACACCTTC.

The V and J genes are TRBV9 and TRBJ2-1, with 10 positions matching TRBD2. The CDR3 extends over 16 amino acids. Germline V gene sequence: CDR1 SGDLS, CDR2 YYNGEE. J lost 4 bases, V lost 3 bases, and 7 bases had no gene match. CDR3 residues: CASSDLSGGVYNEQFF. The DNA of the CDR3 is TGTGCCAGCAGCGACCTGAGCGGGGGGGTTTACAATGAGCAGTTCTTC.

This chain joins TRBV4-2 and TRBJ1-1, with D perhaps TRBD1 (5 bases). Looked up from germline, CDR1 is LGHNA and CDR2 is YNFKEQ. Between the trimmed V and J ends, which lost 1 base and 7 bases, there was a span of 10 bases. CDR3 length: 13 amino acids. The CDR3 DNA follows: TGTGCCAGCAGCCAAGGACAGCCCTTTGAAGCTTTCTTT. Translation: CASSQGQPFEAFF.

The V call is TRBV4-1, the J call TRBJ2-1; TRBD2 matches at 15 bases. Germline CDR1 MGHRA, CDR2 YSYEKL. This CDR3 has 20 amino acids. The J segment lost 9 bases and the V segment lost 1 base, leaving 16 bases of the junction unmatched. The chain's CDR3 is CASSQVKPVGTSGRCVEQFF. As DNA, the CDR3 is TGCGCCAGCAGCCAAGTTAAACCCGTAGGGACTAGCGGGAGGTGTGTTGAGCAGTTCTTC.

V and J are TRBV29-1 and TRBJ2-5; TRBD2 matches 9 bases. V dropped 6 bases and J dropped 5; count of bases not matched to a gene: 10. This CDR3 contains 14 residues. Germline V gene data show CDR1 as SQVTM and CDR2 as ANQGSEA. Here the CDR3 reads CSVLAGIVAETQYF. In nucleotides, the CDR3 is TGCAGCGTCCTAGCGGGGATAGTAGCGGAGACCCAGTACTTC.

This clone has only one observation. The V gene is TRBV7-9, the J gene TRBJ2-3, with TRBD2 matching 12 bases. Trimming removed 3 bases from V and 7 bases from J; junction bases left unmatched: 5. CDR1 and CDR2 (germline): SEHNR, FQNEAQ (reference sequence). The CDR3 is made up of 15 amino acids. CDR3 sequence (DNA): TGTGCCAGCAGCTTGCTAGCGGGGGGGCGGAATACGCAGTATTTT. Its translation is CASSLLAGGRNTQYF.

The chain uses TRBV29-1 and TRBJ2-7, with 10 nucleotides matching TRBD1. This CDR3 spans 14 amino acids. V shed 5 bases, J shed 4 bases, and the junction held 8 bases outside the gene matches. Looked up from germline, CDR1 is SQVTM and CDR2 is ANQGSEA. This CDR3 is CSVTPGQGSYEQYF. The CDR3, as DNA: TGCAGCGTTACCCCGGGACAGGGGTCTTACGAGCAGTACTTC.

The V and J genes are TRBV3-1 (or the pseudogene TRBV3-2) and TRBJ1-2, with 8 bases identical to TRBD1. Germline CDR1 LGHDT, CDR2 YNNKEL (reference sequence). This CDR3 has 15 residues. V trimming: 3 bases; J trimming: 5 bases; junction bases outside the gene matches: 8. CDR3 sequence reads: CASSHNTGGGYGYTF. The DNA of the CDR3 is TGTGCCAGCAGCCATAATACAGGGGGTGGTTATGGCTACACCTTC.

This chain connects TRBV5-4 to TRBJ2-1; 8 bases fit TRBD2. With 1 base clipped from V and 8 bases from J, the junction kept 5 bases outside the gene matches. Germline CDR1 SGHNT, CDR2 YYREEE (reference sequence). The CDR3 sequence is 14 residues long. CDR3 loop: CASSLRGGLDEQFF. The CDR3 bases are TGTGCCAGCAGCTTGCGGGGGGGCCTCGATGAGCAGTTCTTC.

This chain links TRBV5-6 with TRBJ2-1; no clear D gene. The germline CDR1 and CDR2 sequences are SGHDT and YYEEEE. The V end was cut by 4 bases, the J end by 4 bases, with 3 bases between. CDR3 size: 11 residues. CDR3 DNA sequence: TGTGCCAGCAGCCTATACAATGAGCAGTTCTTC. Translating gives CASSLYNEQFF.

The chain has TRBV6-5 and TRBJ2-1; 10 nucleotides agree with TRBD1. Per the germline V gene, CDR1 is MNHEY and CDR2 is SVGAGI. The CDR3 runs 15 residues. V gave up 6 bases and J gave up 7 bases; unmatched junction bases: 9. The CDR3 loop is CASRSTGQGHNEQFF. CDR3 coding DNA: TGTGCCAGCAGGTCAACGGGACAGGGGCATAATGAGCAGTTCTTC.

The chain employs TRBV5-8 and TRBJ2-3; D not certain. This CDR3 spans 16 amino acids. V dropped 5 bases and J dropped 1 base, with 17 bases sitting between them. Germline V gene lookup returns CDR1 SGHTS and CDR2 YDEGEE. Written as DNA, the CDR3 is TGTGCCAGCAGATCCCGATCCACCCCAGGCACAGATACGCAGTATTTT. Protein: CASRSRSTPGTDTQYF.

This chain links TRBV6-2 or TRBV6-3 with TRBJ1-1, with TRBD1 identical over 7 bases. This CDR3 region has 17 residues. V lost 5 bases and J lost 0; bases outside the gene matches: 12. The germline V gene has CDR1 MNHEY and CDR2 SVGEGT. DNA for the CDR3: TGTGCCAGCAGTGGCATACCGGGACAGAACATGAACACTGAAGCTTTCTTT. This codes for CASSGIPGQNMNTEAFF.

This clone was picked up one time. This chain uses TRBV19 with TRBJ1-5, with a possible D match to TRBD1 (6 bases). Germline V gene lookup returns CDR1 LNHDA and CDR2 SQIVND (reference sequence). V shed 1 base and J shed 3 bases, with 10 bases lying between them. The CDR3 runs to 15 residues. The CDR3 DNA reads TGTGCCAGTAGTATAGTGCGGACAGCCAATCAGCCCCAGCATTTT. Protein product: CASSIVRTANQPQHF.

V is TRBV7-2 and J is TRBJ2-1; tentative D call: TRBD1 (6 bases). Trimming took 0 bases from V and 15 from J, leaving 15 bases between them. The CDR3 length is 13 residues. Germline lookup yields CDR1 SGHTA and CDR2 FQGNSA. Here the CDR3 DNA reads TGTGCCAGCAGCTTAGCAGGGGGTGGATCCGCGTTCTTC. It yields the protein CASSLAGGGSAFF.

This clone was detected only once. This chain joins TRBV7-9 and TRBJ1-5; D call uncertain. Deletions cut 7 bases from V and 2 bases from J, with 6 bases between. This CDR3 spans 12 amino acids. Per germline, CDR1 SEHNR and CDR2 FQNEAQ (reference sequence). CDR3 sequence (DNA): TGTGCCAGCAATTCAGGCAATCAGCCCCAGCATTTT. Translated, it gives CASNSGNQPQHF.

The table lists this clone with a few counts. The genes are TRBV27 and TRBJ1-2, with 7 nucleotides matching TRBD1. Germline CDR1 and CDR2: MNHEY and SMNVEV (reference sequence). The CDR3 has 12 residues. V dropped 8 bases and J dropped 13; count of bases not matched to a gene: 13. CDR3 sequence (DNA): TGTGCCAGCGGGCGATCTACAGGGGACTCCACCTTC. It specifies CASGRSTGDSTF.